This passage covers 6 T cell receptor beta chains from one sample sequenced in a study of cytomegalovirus exposure and HLA in healthy donors. The PCR ran on 60 Vbeta and 13 Jbeta primers. Sequencing used immunoSEQ multiplex PCR; TCRdb keeps in-frame clones, though not all of them. Among 130,000 or so clones listed, 75% were seen once. Material for sequencing was PBMCs. These receptors were obtained from a man in his forties in good health and CMV-seronegative.

V usage is TRBV4-2 and J usage is TRBJ2-5; TRBD1 matches 8 bases. Germline V lookup: CDR1 LGHNA, CDR2 YNFKEQ. There are 17 residues in the CDR3. J gave up 4 bases and V 4 bases, and 14 bases lay outside the gene matches. The CDR3 loop is CASSPFAGQGVGETQYF. The DNA of the CDR3 is TGTGCCAGCAGCCCTTTCGCCGGACAGGGAGTCGGAGAGACCCAGTACTTC.

The gene calls are TRBV30 and TRBJ2-1, with 9 bases fitting TRBD1. Germline V lookup: CDR1 GTSNPN, CDR2 SVGIG (reference sequence). The CDR3 covers 15 residues. V lost 4 bases and J lost 1; bases outside the gene matches: 5. CDR3 bases: TGTGCCTGGAATCAAGGGACAGGGTCCTACAATGAGCAGTTCTTC. Translation gives CAWNQGTGSYNEQFF. The variable domain in full, with the rest retrieved from reference TRBV30 and TRBJ2-1, is SQTIHQWPATLVQPVGSPLSLECTVEGTSNPNLYWYRQAAGRGLQLLFYSVGIGQISSEVPQNLSASRPQDRQFILSSKKLLLSDSGFYLCAWNQGTGSYNEQFFGPGTRLTVL.

The chain links TRBV12-5 to TRBJ1-5; 10 nucleotides match TRBD1. This CDR3 spans 15 amino acids. The V gene end was trimmed by 7 bases and the J gene end by 5 bases; junction bases not matched to a gene: 8. CDR1 is LGHNT and CDR2 is FRNRAP in the germline V gene. The CDR3 region has the DNA TGTGCTAGTGCCACCGGACAGGGGGACCATCAGCCCCAGCATTTT. Encoded protein: CASATGQGDHQPQHF.

The chain recombines TRBV4-2 with TRBJ2-5; 11 bases align to TRBD2. The V gene end was trimmed by 1 base and the J gene end by 4 bases; junction bases not matched to a gene: 11. The CDR3 covers 18 residues. CDR1 is LGHNA and CDR2 is YNFKEQ in the germline V gene. In nucleotides, the CDR3 is TGTGCCAGCAGCCAAGGGGGATCTAGCGGGGGGCGTGGAGAGACCCAGTACTTC. Translating it yields CASSQGGSSGGRGETQYF.

The rearrangement uses TRBV6-5 and TRBJ2-7; D is perhaps TRBD2 (6 bases). The V gene lost 2 bases and the J gene lost 6 bases, with 8 bases spanning the gap. CDR3 length: 12 amino acids. Per germline, CDR1 MNHEY and CDR2 SVGAGI. The CDR3 DNA sequence: TGTGCCAGCAGTTACCAGGGAGGCGAGCAGTACTTC. Translating gives CASSYQGGEQYF.

The chain combines TRBV5-1 with TRBJ2-7; possibly TRBD1 for D (5 bases). The germline gives CDR1 SGHRS, CDR2 YFSETQ. The CDR3 has 15 amino acids. V was trimmed by 4 bases and J by 2 bases, leaving 16 bases between them. The DNA for the CDR3 is TGCGCCAGCAGCGAACGTGACAGAGGAGCCTACGAGCAGTACTTC. Amino acid sequence: CASSERDRGAYEQYF.